The text below deals with one T cell receptor (beta chain). This CDR3 has 13 residues. Germline CDR1 reads SGHAT; CDR2 reads FQNNGV. V lost 3 bases to trimming and J lost 6 bases, with 8 bases between them. The data belong to a study of blood T cell repertoires in COVID-19. Generated by immunoSEQ multiplex PCR, the TCRdb table keeps only in-frame clones and is missing some. The data hold over 250,000 clones, with roughly 91% observed a single time. Participants were aged about 18 to 100 years, lived in roughly 25 US areas, and enrolled virtually. Allocation to cohorts depended on clinical history reported by the participants. For recovered donors of Cohort 3, there were two negative PCRs, clearance, or symptom resolution.

The source material was PBMCs or T cells enriched from blood (not recorded which). The origin of this receptor is a man in his forties or fifties who had recovered from COVID-19. This sequence joins TRBV11-2 and TRBJ2-2, with D possibly TRBD1 on 6 matching bases. CDR3 sequence reads: CASSFSGAGELFF. The CDR3 nucleotides are TGTGCCAGCAGCTTTTCAGGGGCCGGGGAGCTGTTTTTT. Supplemented by reference TRBV11-2 and TRBJ2-2, the full variable domain reads EAGVAQSPRYKIIEKRQSVAFWCNPISGHATLYWYQQILGQGPKLLIQFQNNGVVDDSQLPKDRFSAERLKGVDSTLKIQPAKLEDSAVYLCASSFSGAGELFFGEGSRLTVL.